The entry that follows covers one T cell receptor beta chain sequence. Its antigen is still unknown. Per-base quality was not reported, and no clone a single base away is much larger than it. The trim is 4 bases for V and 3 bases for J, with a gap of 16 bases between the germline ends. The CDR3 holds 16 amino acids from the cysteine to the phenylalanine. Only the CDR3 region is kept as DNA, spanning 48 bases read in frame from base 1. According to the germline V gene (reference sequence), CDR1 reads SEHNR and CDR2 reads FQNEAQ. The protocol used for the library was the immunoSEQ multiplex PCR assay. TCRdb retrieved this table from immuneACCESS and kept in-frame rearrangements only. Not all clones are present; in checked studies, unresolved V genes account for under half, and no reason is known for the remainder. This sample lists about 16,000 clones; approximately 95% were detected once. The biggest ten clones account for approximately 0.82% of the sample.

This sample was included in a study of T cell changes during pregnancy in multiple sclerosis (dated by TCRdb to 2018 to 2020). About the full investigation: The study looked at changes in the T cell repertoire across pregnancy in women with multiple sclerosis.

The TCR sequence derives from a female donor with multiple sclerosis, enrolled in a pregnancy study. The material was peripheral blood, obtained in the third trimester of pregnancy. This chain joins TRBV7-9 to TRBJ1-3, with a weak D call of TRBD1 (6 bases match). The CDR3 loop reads CASSSGQSGDGNTIYF. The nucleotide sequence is TGTGCCAGCAGCTCCGGACAGTCGGGCGATGGAAACACCATATATTTT. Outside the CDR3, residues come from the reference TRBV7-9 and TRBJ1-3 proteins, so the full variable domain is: DTGVSQNPRHKITKRGQNVTFRCDPISEHNRLYWYRQTLGQGPEFLTYFQNEAQLEKSRLLSDRFSAERPKGSFSTLEIQRTEQGDSAMYLCASSSGQSGDGNTIYFGEGSWLTVV.